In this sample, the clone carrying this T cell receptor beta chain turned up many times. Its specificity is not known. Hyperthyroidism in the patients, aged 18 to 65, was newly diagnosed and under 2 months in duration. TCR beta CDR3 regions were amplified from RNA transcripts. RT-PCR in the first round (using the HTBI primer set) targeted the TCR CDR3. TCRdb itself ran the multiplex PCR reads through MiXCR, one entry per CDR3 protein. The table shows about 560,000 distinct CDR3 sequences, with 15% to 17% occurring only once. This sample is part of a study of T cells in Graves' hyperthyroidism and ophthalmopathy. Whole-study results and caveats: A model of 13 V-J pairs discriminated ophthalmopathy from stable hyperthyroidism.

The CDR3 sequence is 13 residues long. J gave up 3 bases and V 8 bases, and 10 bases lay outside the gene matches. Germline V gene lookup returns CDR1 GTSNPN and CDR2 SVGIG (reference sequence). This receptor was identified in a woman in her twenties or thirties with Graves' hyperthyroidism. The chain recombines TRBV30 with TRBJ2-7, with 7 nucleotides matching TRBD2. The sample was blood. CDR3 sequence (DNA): TGTGCCGGTCTAAGCGGGATATTCTACGAGCAGTACTTC. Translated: CAGLSGIFYEQYF.